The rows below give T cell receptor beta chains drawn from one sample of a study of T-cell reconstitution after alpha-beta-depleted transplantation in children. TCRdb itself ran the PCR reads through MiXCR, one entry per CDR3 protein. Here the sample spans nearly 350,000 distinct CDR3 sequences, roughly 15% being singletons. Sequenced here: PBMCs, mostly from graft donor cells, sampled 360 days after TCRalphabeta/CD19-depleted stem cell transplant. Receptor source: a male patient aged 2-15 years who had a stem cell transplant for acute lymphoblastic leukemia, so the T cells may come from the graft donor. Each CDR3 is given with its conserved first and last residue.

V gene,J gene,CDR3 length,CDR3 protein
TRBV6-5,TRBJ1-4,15,CASRLAFATNEKLFF
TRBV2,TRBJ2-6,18,CASSAPGQARSGANVLTF
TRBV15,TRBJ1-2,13,CATSRDPGLGYTF
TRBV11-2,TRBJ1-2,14,CASSFPQGTYGYTF
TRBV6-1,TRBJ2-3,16,CASRKTRALTTDTQYF
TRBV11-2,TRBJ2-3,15,CASSRPGTGEGTQYF
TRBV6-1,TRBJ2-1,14,CAIAGSRVYNEQFF
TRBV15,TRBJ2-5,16,CATSRPTTGQGETQYF
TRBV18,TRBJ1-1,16,CASSPAYGLGNTEAFF
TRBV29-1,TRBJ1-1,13,CSVGHTGNTEAFF
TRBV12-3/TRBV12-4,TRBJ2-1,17,CASSLRVGLAGLNEQFF
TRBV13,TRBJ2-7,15,CASSLGTPWVYEQYF
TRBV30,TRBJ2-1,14,CAWSAGLAVNEQFF
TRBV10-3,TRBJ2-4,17,CATSEAKILRGKNIQYF
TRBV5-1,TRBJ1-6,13,CASRDRGESPLHF
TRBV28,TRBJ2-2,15,CASSLGTLYTGELFF
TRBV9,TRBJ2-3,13,CASSVAARDTQYF
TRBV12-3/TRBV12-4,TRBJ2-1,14,CASSRAGSYNEQFF
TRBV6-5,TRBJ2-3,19,CASSYSFSGRRKNTDTQYF
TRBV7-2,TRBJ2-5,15,CASSPPSRTGGAQYF
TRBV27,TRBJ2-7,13,CASSFLSSYEQYF
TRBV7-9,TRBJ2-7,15,CASSLLPSAHYEQYF
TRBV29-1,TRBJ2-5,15,CSVTDGTAYQETQYF
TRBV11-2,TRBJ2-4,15,CASSLIGLSGNIQYF
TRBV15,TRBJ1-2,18,CATSRDRARVRPYYGYTF
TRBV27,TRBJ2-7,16,CASSFSVGLVSYEQYF
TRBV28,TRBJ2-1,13,CASRRDLSNEQFF
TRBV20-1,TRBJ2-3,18,CSAAPLGGWGTGTDTQYF
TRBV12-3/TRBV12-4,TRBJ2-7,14,CASNLGTSGLEQYF
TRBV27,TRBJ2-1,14,CASSLSTGYNEQFF
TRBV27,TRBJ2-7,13,CASSDILGYEQYF
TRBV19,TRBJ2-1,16,CASSIDQGGSYNEQFF
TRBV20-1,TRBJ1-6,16,CSARGPKGSYNSPLHF
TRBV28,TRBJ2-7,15,CASSPGTRVGYEQYF
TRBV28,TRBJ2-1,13,CASSLTLGDEQFF
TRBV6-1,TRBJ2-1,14,CAIRSGSSYNEQFF
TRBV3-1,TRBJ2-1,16,CASSPGGLAGNNEQFF
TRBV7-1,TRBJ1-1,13,CASSAFRGPEAFF
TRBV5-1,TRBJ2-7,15,CASSLGAGVPGEQYF
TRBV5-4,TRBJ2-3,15,CASSLRRGSTDTQYF
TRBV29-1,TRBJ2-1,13,CSVATGSNNEQFF
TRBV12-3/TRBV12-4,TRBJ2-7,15,CASSSLTSGSTEQYF
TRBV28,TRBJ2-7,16,CASSLSGLDRKYEQYF
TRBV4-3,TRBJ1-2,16,CASSQEGSSGKGGYTF
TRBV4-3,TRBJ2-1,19,CASSQEGGRLAATYNEQLF
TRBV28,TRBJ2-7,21,CASSLLPVGRGPHTTSYEQYF
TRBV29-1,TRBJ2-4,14,CSVVPSGAKNIQYF
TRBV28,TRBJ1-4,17,CASSLPPLGTENEKLFF
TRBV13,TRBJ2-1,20,CASSPGFGTGPQIPYNEQFF
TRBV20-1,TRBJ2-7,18,CSARVTSGSKFGTDEQYF
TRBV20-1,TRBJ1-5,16,CSASGFQARFNQPQHF
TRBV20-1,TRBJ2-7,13,CSAPRGLTHEQYF
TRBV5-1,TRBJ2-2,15,CASSFLQGITGELFF
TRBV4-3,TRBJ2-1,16,CASSQEGGSGYNEQFF
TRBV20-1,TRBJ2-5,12,CSATGREETQYF
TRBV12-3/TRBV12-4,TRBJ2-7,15,CASSASGTLSYEQYF